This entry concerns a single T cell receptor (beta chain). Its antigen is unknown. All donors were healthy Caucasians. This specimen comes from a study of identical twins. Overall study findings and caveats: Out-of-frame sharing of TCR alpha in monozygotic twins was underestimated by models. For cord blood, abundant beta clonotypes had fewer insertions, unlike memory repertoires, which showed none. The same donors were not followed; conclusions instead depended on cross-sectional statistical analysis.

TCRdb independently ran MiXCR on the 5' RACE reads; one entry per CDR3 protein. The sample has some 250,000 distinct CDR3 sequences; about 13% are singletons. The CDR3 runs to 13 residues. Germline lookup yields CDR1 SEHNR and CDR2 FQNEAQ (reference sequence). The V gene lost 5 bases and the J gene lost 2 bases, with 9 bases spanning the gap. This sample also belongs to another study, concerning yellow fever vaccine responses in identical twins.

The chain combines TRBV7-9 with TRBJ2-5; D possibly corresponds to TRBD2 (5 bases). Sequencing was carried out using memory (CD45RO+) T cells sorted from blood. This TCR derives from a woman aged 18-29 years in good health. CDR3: CASSGTRQETQYF. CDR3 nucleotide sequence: TGTGCCAGCAGCGGTACTAGACAAGAGACCCAGTACTTC.